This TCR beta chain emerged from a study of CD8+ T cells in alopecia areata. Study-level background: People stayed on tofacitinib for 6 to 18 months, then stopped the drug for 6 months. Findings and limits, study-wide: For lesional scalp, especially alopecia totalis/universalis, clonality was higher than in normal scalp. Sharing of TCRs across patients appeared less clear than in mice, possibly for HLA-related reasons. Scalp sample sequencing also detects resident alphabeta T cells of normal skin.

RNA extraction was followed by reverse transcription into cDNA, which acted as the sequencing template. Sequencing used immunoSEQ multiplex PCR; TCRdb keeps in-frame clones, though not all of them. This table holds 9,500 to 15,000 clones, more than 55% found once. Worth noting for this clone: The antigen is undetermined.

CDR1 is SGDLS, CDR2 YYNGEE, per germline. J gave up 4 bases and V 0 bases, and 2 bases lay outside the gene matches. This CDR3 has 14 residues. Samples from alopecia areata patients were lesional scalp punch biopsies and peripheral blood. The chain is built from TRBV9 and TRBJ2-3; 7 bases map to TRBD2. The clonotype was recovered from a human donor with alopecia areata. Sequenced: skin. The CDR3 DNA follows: TGTGCCAGCAGCGTAGATCTAGCGGCAGATACGCAGTATTTT. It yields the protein CASSVDLAADTQYF.